A selection of T cell receptor beta chains follows, all from one sample in a study of cytomegalovirus exposure and HLA in healthy donors. Sequencing used immunoSEQ multiplex PCR; TCRdb keeps in-frame clones, though not all of them. The sample includes some 140,000 clones, about 86% of them seen just once. Material for sequencing was PBMCs. Receptors were obtained from a man aged 18-30 years in good health and CMV-seronegative. Both conserved end residues are part of each CDR3. A D gene is named only where the DNA matches it firmly. A row's size may be missing; if present it is once, few, many or a size class.

D	V	J	size	DNA	CDR3
TRBD2	TRBV7-8	TRBJ2-7	-	TGTGCCAGCAGCTTAGGCCTAGCGGGGGGGCCCAACGAGCAGTACTTC	CASSLGLAGGPNEQYF
TRBD1	TRBV6-6	TRBJ2-1	-	TGTGCCAGCAGTTACCCGACAGGGGGATTGAATGAGCAGTTCTTC	CASSYPTGGLNEQFF
-	TRBV13	TRBJ2-2	-	TGTGCCAGCAGCTTAGGTCCAGGTGGCACCGGGGAGCTGTTTTTT	CASSLGPGGTGELFF
-	TRBV7-9	TRBJ2-2	-	TGTGCCAGCAGTCCCATAGTGGTCGGGGAGCTGTTTTTT	CASSPIVVGELFF
-	TRBV4-2	TRBJ1-1	-	TGTGCCAGCAGCCCGTTGCGGGCGAACACTGAAGCTTTCTTT	CASSPLRANTEAFF
-	TRBV5-1	TRBJ1-1	-	TGCGCCAGCAGCTTGGAGGGGGGGCCCATTTCTGAAGCTTTCTTT	CASSLEGGPISEAFF
-	TRBV28	TRBJ1-4	-	TGTGCCAGCAGACGAGATTTTTCCACTAATGAAAAACTGTTTTTT	CASRRDFSTNEKLFF
-	TRBV28	TRBJ2-1	-	TGTGCCAGCCGGGGTGCGAATGAGCAGTTCTTC	CASRGANEQFF
-	TRBV27	TRBJ2-7	-	TGTGCCAGCAGTTTCTCGTCAGGCCCCCTTTCCTACGAGCAGTACTTC	CASSFSSGPLSYEQYF
TRBD1	TRBV19	TRBJ2-5	-	TGTGCCAGTTGGGACAGGGCGGGGCAGACCCAGTACTTC	CASWDRAGQTQYF
-	TRBV5-1	TRBJ1-6	-	TGCGCCAGCAGCTTGGCCAGGGAGGTTTCACCCCTCCACTTT	CASSLAREVSPLHF
TRBD2	TRBV5-4	TRBJ2-1	-	TGTGCCAGCAGCTACTTTCTGGCATCGGGGAGGGCTAATGAGCAGTTCTTC	CASSYFLASGRANEQFF
-	TRBV27	TRBJ2-2	once	TGTGCCAGCAGTTCGAAAAGGACAGACACCGGGGAGCTGTTTTTT	CASSSKRTDTGELFF
-	TRBV2	TRBJ2-7	few	TGTGCCAGCAGTTCACAGGGTTGGGAGCAGTACTTC	CASSSQGWEQYF
TRBD1	TRBV28	TRBJ1-1	-	TGTGCCAGCAGTCTCCGGACAGGGCCGAACACTGAAGCTTTCTTT	CASSLRTGPNTEAFF
TRBD2	TRBV11-2	TRBJ2-2	-	TGTGCCAGCGGCCCGATCCGGGGGGGGAACACCGGGGAGCTGTTTTTT	CASGPIRGGNTGELFF
TRBD2	TRBV27	TRBJ2-5	-	TGTGCCAGCAGTTTGAGTGGTAGCGGGGGGAAAGAGACCCAGTACTTC	CASSLSGSGGKETQYF
-	TRBV30	TRBJ2-5	-	TGTGCCTGGAGTGGCCCGAGACAAGAGACCCAGTACTTC	CAWSGPRQETQYF
TRBD2	TRBV28	TRBJ2-5	-	TGTGCCAGCAGTTTGTGGCGGGAGCGGGAGACCCAGTACTTC	CASSLWRERETQYF
-	TRBV5-1	TRBJ2-2	-	TGCGCCAGCAGCTTGGCGTCGGCGAACACCGGGGAGCTGTTTTTT	CASSLASANTGELFF
-	TRBV21-1	TRBJ2-7	-	TGTGCCAGCAGCCGAAACCTGACAGGGACCCAACACCACGAGCAGTACTTC	CASSRNLTGTQHHEQYF
TRBD2	TRBV7-6	TRBJ2-2	few	TGTGCCAGCAGCACGACTAGCGGGAGCACCGGGGAGCTGTTTTTT	CASSTTSGSTGELFF
TRBD1	TRBV4-1	TRBJ2-5	-	TGCGCCAGCAGCCAATGGGACAGGGGAGGTTTAGCAAGACAAGAGACCCAGTACTTC	CASSQWDRGGLARQETQYF
TRBD1	TRBV5-6	TRBJ2-2	few	TGTGCCAGCAGCTCCACAGGGGTCAACACCGGGGAGCTGTTTTTT	CASSSTGVNTGELFF
-	TRBV9	TRBJ1-5	-	TGTGCCAGCAGCGTAGATGGAAGGGAGGATAGGGGCCAGCATTTT	CASSVDGREDRGQHF
TRBD1	TRBV7-2	TRBJ2-7	-	TGTGCCAGCAGCTTTGGACAGGGATACGAGCAGTACTTC	CASSFGQGYEQYF
-	TRBV20-1	TRBJ2-3	-	TGCAGTGCTAGTATGAGGGATACGCAGTATTTT	CSASMRDTQYF
-	TRBV2	TRBJ2-1	once	TGTGCCAGCAGTGAGAGGCGGGGCTCCTACAATGAGCAGTTCTTC	CASSERRGSYNEQFF
-	TRBV7-2	TRBJ2-7	-	TGTGCCAGCACCGACTTCCTTCGCTCCTACGAGCAGTACTTC	CASTDFLRSYEQYF
TRBD2	TRBV7-7	TRBJ2-1	once	TGTGCCAGCAGCCCGTACCTAGCGGGAGTTGGGGGTGGGAATGAGCAGTTCTTC	CASSPYLAGVGGGNEQFF
TRBD2	TRBV2	TRBJ2-7	-	TGTGCCAGCAAACGGGAGGGGGGCCCCTCATTCTACGAGCAGTACTTC	CASKREGGPSFYEQYF
TRBD1	TRBV2	TRBJ2-7	-	TGTGCCAGCAGTGGACAGGGGTACGAGCAGTACTTC	CASSGQGYEQYF
-	TRBV5-6	TRBJ1-1	-	TGTGCCAGCAGCTTACAGGCCCTGAACACTGAAGCTTTCTTT	CASSLQALNTEAFF
-	TRBV7-9	TRBJ2-5	-	TGTGCCAGCAGCAGCTTATCGGTTTTTATTAGTGGAGAGACCCAGTACTTC	CASSSLSVFISGETQYF
TRBD1	TRBV10-3	TRBJ2-7	-	TGTGCCATCAGCCAGGGGGCGCGGGACGAGCAGTACTTC	CAISQGARDEQYF
TRBD2	TRBV28	TRBJ2-5	once	TGTGCCAGTGCGGGGGGGCCAGAGACCCAGTACTTC	CASAGGPETQYF